The T cell receptor (beta chain) under discussion was sequenced for a study of T cells in Graves' hyperthyroidism and ophthalmopathy (dated by TCRdb to between 2018 and 2021). In the study overall: Peripheral blood samples were taken at the time of initial diagnosis, prior to any treatment. Whether ophthalmopathy could be predicted prospectively was tested in an independent validation cohort made up of 18 to 20 hyperthyroidism patients plus 17 patients who later progressed to ophthalmopathy. The approximately 98 discovery patients were randomly divided into training and test sets at a 7:3 ratio. TCR V-J signatures able to tell the groups apart were searched for in a discovery cohort of around 95 patients, of whom more than 40 had Graves' ophthalmopathy and about 60 had stable Graves' hyperthyroidism. After sampling, hyperthyroidism patients received methimazole starting at 30 mg daily, and ophthalmopathy patients received high-dose intravenous methylprednisolone. TCR Vbeta CDR3 sequencing of 135 peripheral blood samples (over 40 ophthalmopathy, some 75 hyperthyroidism and around 17 progressor patients) is reported in the paper. The study also compared thyroid tissue and blood T-cell repertoires from more than 5 Graves' hyperthyroidism patients. Overall study outcomes, separate from this receptor: Ophthalmopathy was separated from stable hyperthyroidism by a 13 V-J signature model, with around 90% sensitivity and 81% to 82% specificity obtained in cross-validation and 80%/75% obtained in testing. Blood samples also contained most of the expanded thyroid clonotypes (frequency above 0.001), which suggests that blood repertoires may reflect thyroid immune responses. No statistical method was used to set the sample size in advance, and investigators knew the group allocation. In validation, the model predicted progression to ophthalmopathy a median of roughly 6.2 months before onset, with over 55% sensitivity and 72.22% specificity.

TCR beta CDR3 regions were amplified from RNA transcripts. The TCR CDR3 was subjected to a first round of RT-PCR using the HTBI primer set and the Qiagen OneStep RT-PCR kit. Libraries were constructed in a second round of multiplex PCR, after which size selection and purification were performed. Sequencing of the libraries was done on an Illumina HiSeq2000 using paired-end 100 bp reads. Processing in the source paper ran as follows. SOAPnuke was used to process the raw data, throwing out any read that contained adapters or uncalled bases, had a mean Phred below 15, or lacked an exact constant-primer or identifier match. COPE v1.2.5 was used to merge the high-quality paired reads, and each unique nucleotide sequence was defined as a clonotype. MiTCR v1.1 was used to align the clonotypes against IMGT TRBV, TRBD and TRBJ reference segments. Analysis was restricted to V-J combinations with a frequency above 0.0001, which covered approximately 99% of repertoires. A TCS score was defined as the ratio of F50 (clonal expansion) to E x V (chaos), with BLOSUM62-based TCRdist applied between CDR3 peptides within each V-J. Welch's t-statistics and random forest reduced roughly 540 V-J features to under 15, which were used in a naive Bayes classifier (R e1071). TCRdb's own reprocessing of the public reads used fastp at Q25 and MiXCR and kept productive beta chains. CDR3 protein sequences are deduplicated, and each keeps its most common genes and DNA. The V and J calls and clone size come from TCRdb's table, not from the authors' own analysis. For this sample there are around 400,000 distinct CDR3 sequences; roughly 25% appear just once. Jointly, the top ten make up about 73% of the sample.

Stable Graves' hyperthyroidism was defined as no progression to ophthalmopathy during 18 months of follow-up. Hyperthyroidism patients were newly diagnosed, with disease duration under 2 months, and aged 18 to 65 years. Any patient with an uncontrolled infection, another autoimmune disease, pregnancy or lactation was excluded. Clinical symptoms, serum thyroxine and TRAb, thyroid ultrasound, and orbital computed tomography formed the basis for the diagnoses. PBMCs were separated from roughly 9.6 ml of fresh peripheral blood using Ficoll-Paque density gradient centrifugation. Total RNA was extracted using Trizol reagent, and RNA quality was assessed on an Agilent 2100 Bioanalyzer. V sheds 2 bases and J sheds 2 bases, leaving 12 bases between their ends. The germline V gene sets CDR1 to SGHRS and CDR2 to YFSETQ. The CDR3 covers 15 residues, taking in both the cysteine and the phenylalanine. The entry retains the CDR3 DNA only, 45 bases that are in frame from base 1.

As concerns this clonotype: This clone's antigen is unknown. Qualities for individual bases were not recorded, and no much larger clone is one base off.

The chain is assembled from TRBV5-1 and TRBJ2-3; TRBD2 could be the D gene, as 5 bases match. Sequences were obtained from blood. The receptor comes from a man aged 45 to 65 with Graves' hyperthyroidism. The sequenced DNA is TGCGCCAGCAGCTTCGAGGGATCGGCCACAGATACGCAGTATTTT. Its protein is CASSFEGSATDTQYF.